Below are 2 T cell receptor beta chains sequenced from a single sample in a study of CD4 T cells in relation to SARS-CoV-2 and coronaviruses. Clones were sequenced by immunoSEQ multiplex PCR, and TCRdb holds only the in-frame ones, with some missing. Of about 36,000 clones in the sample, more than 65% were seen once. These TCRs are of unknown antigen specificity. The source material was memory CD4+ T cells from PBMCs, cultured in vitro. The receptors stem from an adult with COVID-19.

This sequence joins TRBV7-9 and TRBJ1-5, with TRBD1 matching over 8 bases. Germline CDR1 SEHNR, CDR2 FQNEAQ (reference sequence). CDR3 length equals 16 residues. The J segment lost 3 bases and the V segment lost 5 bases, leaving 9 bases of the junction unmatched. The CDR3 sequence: CASSPMDRAYNQPQHF. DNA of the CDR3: TGTGCCAGCAGCCCTATGGACAGGGCGTACAATCAGCCCCAGCATTTT.

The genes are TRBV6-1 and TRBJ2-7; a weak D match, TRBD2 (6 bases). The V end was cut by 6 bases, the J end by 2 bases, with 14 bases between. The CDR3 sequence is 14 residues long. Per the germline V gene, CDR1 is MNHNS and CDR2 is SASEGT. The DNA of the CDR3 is TGTGCCAGCAGCTCCGGGGGTCCCGCCTACGAGCAGTACTTC. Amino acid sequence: CASSSGGPAYEQYF.